This TCR beta chain derives from a study of PD-1 blockade in mismatch repair-deficient tumors. Losses at the gene ends were 4 bases for V and 4 bases for J; bases not matched to a gene: 6. The CDR3 spans 16 residues. Per germline, CDR1 SGHRS and CDR2 YFSETQ. Using immunoSEQ multiplex PCR, the repertoire was profiled, and TCRdb retains in-frame clones only, with some absent. Of some 48,000 clones listed, around 77% are singletons. The TCR sequence derives from an adult with mismatch repair-deficient cancer. The chain is built from TRBV5-1 and TRBJ2-3, with 13 nucleotides matching TRBD2. Source: PBMCs, taken before pembrolizumab treatment. The CDR3 sequence: CASSTGLAGDADTQYF. In DNA, the CDR3 is TGCGCCAGCAGCACAGGACTAGCGGGAGATGCAGATACGCAGTATTTT.